The present T cell receptor beta chain was sequenced within a study of spatial heterogeneity in lung cancer. The study's findings and limits: The appearance of ubiquitous expanded tumor TCRs in blood was greater at resection than follow-up.

Time point indicated: sample taken at primary tumor resection. Tumor, nontumor lung or frozen PBMC supplied whole RNA, sequenced without sorting. The donors comprised approximately 75 untreated early-stage non-small cell lung cancer patients. This clonotype was detected many times. Its antigen remains unknown. Trimming left V 3 bases short and J 7 bases short, with 18 bases between. Germline CDR1 and CDR2: DFQATT and SNEGSKA (reference sequence). The CDR3 contains 14 residues. TCRdb independently ran MiXCR on the 5' RACE reads; one entry per CDR3 protein. This sample carries approximately 22,000 distinct CDR3 sequences, about 4.9% of them seen once, and the ten largest clones take about 35%.

This chain connects TRBV20-1 to TRBJ2-5; D perhaps matches TRBD2 (5 bases). The material sequenced was PBMCs, taken at surgery. The source of this sequence is a male donor with early-stage non-small cell lung cancer. CDR3 coding DNA: TGCAGTGCTAGGCTCCTAGCCCCCGATGGGACCCAGTACTTC. It codes for CSARLLAPDGTQYF.